This passage covers 10 T cell receptor beta chains from one sample sequenced in a study of shared T cell receptors in the human thymus. Measured with immunoSEQ multiplex PCR; TCRdb has only the in-frame clones, and not every one. This table has roughly 550,000 clones, around 82% appearing once. The sample was also linked to a second study, of human thymus T cells.

Sequenced: thymocytes. The source is a boy in the first two years of life with a congenital heart defect.

This clone was picked up a small number of times. V and J are TRBV30 and TRBJ2-7, with 8 nucleotides matching TRBD2. The CDR3 consists of 15 residues. After removal of 3 bases from V and 2 bases from J, the junction contained 9 bases not matched to a gene. The V gene's germline CDR1 is GTSNPN and CDR2 SVGIG (reference sequence). The CDR3 loop reads CAWSRGGTRTYEQYF. CDR3 sequence (DNA): TGTGCCTGGAGCCGCGGGGGGACTAGAACCTACGAGCAGTACTTC.

This chain links TRBV27 with TRBJ2-3; 7 bases are a match to TRBD2. Germline V gene lookup returns CDR1 MNHEY and CDR2 SMNVEV (reference sequence). The CDR3 consists of 14 residues. V dropped 6 bases and J dropped 6; count of bases not matched to a gene: 9. The CDR3 spells CASRLAPDTDTQYF. For the CDR3, the DNA is TGTGCCAGCAGACTAGCGCCGGATACGGATACGCAGTATTTT.

V usage is TRBV6-6 and J usage is TRBJ1-2, with TRBD1 identical over 8 bases. CDR1 and CDR2 (germline): MNHNY, SVGAGI (reference sequence). With 2 bases clipped from V and 4 bases from J, the junction kept 3 bases outside the gene matches. The CDR3 length is 14 residues. The CDR3 DNA sequence: TGTGCCAGCAGTTACAGGGACAGGACCTATGGCTACACCTTC. Protein product: CASSYRDRTYGYTF.

The chain links TRBV7-6 to TRBJ2-1; 7 bases agree with TRBD2. This CDR3 comprises 18 residues. V shed 5 bases, J shed 5 bases, and the junction held 18 bases outside the gene matches. Germline lookup yields CDR1 SGHVS and CDR2 FNYEAQ. CDR3 DNA sequence: TGTGCCAGCAGCCCTAGAGCGGGATCGGGTTCTTCGAACAATGAGCAGTTCTTC. Translated, it gives CASSPRAGSGSSNNEQFF.

The sample holds one count of this clone. J is TRBJ2-7 and V is TRBV13, with 14 bases identical to TRBD2. The V and J ends lost 1 base and 2 bases, in that order; junction bases with no gene match: 7. The germline CDR1 and CDR2 sequences are PRHDT and FYEKMQ (reference sequence). This CDR3 contains 18 residues. CDR3 nucleotide sequence: TGTGCCAGCAGCTTAGCACGGACTAGCGGGAGGCGCCCCTACGAGCAGTACTTC. It specifies CASSLARTSGRRPYEQYF.

The chain employs TRBV29-1 and TRBJ1-1, with TRBD1 matching over 7 bases. The germline gives CDR1 SQVTM, CDR2 ANQGSEA. The CDR3 is 17 residues long. V shed 2 bases, J shed 0 bases, and the junction held 12 bases outside the gene matches. In DNA form, the CDR3 reads TGCAGCGTTGAAATGGTAATCGGACAGGACATGAACACTGAAGCTTTCTTT. Translation: CSVEMVIGQDMNTEAFF.

This clone was detected only once. V and J are TRBV14 and TRBJ1-1; TRBD1 aligns across 10 bases. The V segment lost 4 bases and the J segment 3 bases; nucleotides outside the gene matches: 11. CDR3 length: 17 residues. Germline V gives CDR1 SGHDN, CDR2 FVKESK. The CDR3 here is CASSLGDRGRLDTEAFF. For the CDR3, the DNA is TGTGCCAGCAGCCTCGGGGACAGGGGCCGACTCGACACTGAAGCTTTCTTT.

V and J are TRBV4-2 and TRBJ2-3; TRBD2 matches 16 bases. The CDR3 contains 19 residues. V was pared by 5 bases and J by 3 bases, with 11 bases of the junction left unmatched. Germline assignment: CDR1 LGHNA and CDR2 YNFKEQ. CDR3 bases: TGTGCCAGCAGCTATTCCCCGGGACTAGCGGGAGGGCCAACAGATACGCAGTATTTT. It encodes CASSYSPGLAGGPTDTQYF.

The chain uses TRBV6-1 and TRBJ2-7; possible D gene TRBD1, 5 bases. The CDR3 contains 13 residues. V was shortened by 4 bases and J by 7 bases, with 14 bases between the two germline ends. Germline V gene sequence: CDR1 MNHNS, CDR2 SASEGT. The CDR3 sequence: CASSAGSLLEQYF. CDR3 in DNA: TGTGCCAGCAGTGCAGGGTCCCTTCTTGAGCAGTACTTC.

The chain couples TRBV4-2 to TRBJ1-5, with D perhaps matching TRBD1 (6 bases). CDR1 and CDR2 (germline): LGHNA, YNFKEQ. Trimming left V 0 bases short and J 4 bases short, with 16 bases between. The CDR3 has 17 residues. The CDR3 sequence is CASSQDSGQWVNQPQHF. Here the CDR3 DNA reads TGTGCCAGCAGCCAAGACTCAGGACAGTGGGTTAATCAGCCCCAGCATTTT.